These 15 T cell receptor beta chains share one sample of origin, sequenced in a study of OX40 agonist ivuxolimab in advanced cancers. The table came from immunoSEQ multiplex PCR; TCRdb's copy has only in-frame clones and leaves some out. Of tens of thousands of clones in the sample, approximately 94% were seen once. Specimen: CD4+ or CD8+ T cells sorted from blood, collected in a trial of the OX40 agonist ivuxolimab. The receptor set was obtained from an adult with an advanced solid tumor such as melanoma, head and neck, liver or kidney cancer.

V is TRBV11-3 and J is TRBJ2-5, with 14 nucleotides matching TRBD2. Germline CDR1 SGHNT, CDR2 YENEEA. The CDR3 is made up of 15 amino acids. Trimming removed 3 bases from V and 4 bases from J; junction bases left unmatched: 1. CDR3 in amino acids: CASSLTSGGVETQYF. CDR3 nucleotide sequence: TGTGCCAGCAGCTTGACTAGCGGGGGGGTAGAGACCCAGTACTTC.

The chain uses TRBV11-2 and TRBJ2-1; 7 bases fit TRBD1. The CDR3 length is 14 residues. Unmatched junction bases numbered 3, after V lost 2 bases and J lost 5 bases. Germline V gene lookup returns CDR1 SGHAT and CDR2 FQNNGV. The CDR3 region is CASSLPGTDNEQFF. The CDR3 bases are TGTGCCAGCAGCTTACCGGGGACAGACAATGAGCAGTTCTTC.

This chain connects TRBV6-5 to TRBJ1-2; D gene ambiguous. V was cut by 0 bases and J by 2 bases, with 4 bases left in between. Germline V lookup: CDR1 MNHEY, CDR2 SVGAGI. The CDR3 is made up of 13 amino acids. This chain's CDR3 is CASSYSGNYGYTF. DNA for the CDR3: TGTGCCAGCAGTTACTCGGGGAACTATGGCTACACCTTC.

Only one count was recorded for this clone. The gene calls are TRBV4-3 and TRBJ1-4; no clear D. Trimming pared 1 base from V and 3 bases from J, leaving 15 bases between. This CDR3 has 17 residues. Germline V gives CDR1 LGHNA, CDR2 YSLEER. The CDR3: CASSQALDLRANEKLFF. The CDR3 DNA reads TGCGCCAGCAGCCAAGCCCTTGACCTACGGGCTAATGAAAAACTGTTTTTT.

This chain links TRBV6-5 with TRBJ2-1; the D call may be TRBD1 or TRBD2 (6 bases each). The CDR3 sequence is 14 residues long. Per germline, CDR1 MNHEY and CDR2 SVGAGI. The V end lost 0 bases, the J end lost 8 bases, and 11 bases lay between the germline ends. The CDR3 sequence is CASSYSTRGDEQFF. In DNA form, the CDR3 reads TGTGCCAGCAGTTACTCGACTAGGGGGGATGAGCAGTTCTTC.

V and J are TRBV4-1 and TRBJ1-2, with no clear D. Germline V gene sequence: CDR1 MGHRA, CDR2 YSYEKL. The CDR3 spans 16 residues. The V and J ends lost 0 bases and 4 bases respectively, with 15 bases between them. CDR3 nucleotide sequence: TGCGCCAGCAGCCAAGATACCCAAACCGACGGCTATGGCTACACCTTC. Amino acid sequence: CASSQDTQTDGYGYTF.

J is TRBJ1-6 and V is TRBV10-3, with D possibly matching TRBD1 (5 bases). V shed 3 bases and J shed 9 bases, with 12 bases lying between them. Germline CDR1 and CDR2: ENHRY and SYGVKD. The CDR3 is 14 amino acids. This chain's CDR3 is CAISDLVGGSPLHF. DNA of the CDR3: TGTGCCATCAGTGACCTCGTGGGGGGTTCACCCCTCCACTTT.

The chain recombines TRBV7-7 with TRBJ2-2, with TRBD2 as a possible D gene (6 bases). The V end lost 3 bases, the J end lost 4 bases, and 12 bases lay between the germline ends. The germline CDR1 and CDR2 sequences are SSHAT and FNYEAQ (reference sequence). The length of the CDR3 is 15 residues. In DNA, the CDR3 is TGTGCCAGCAGCTTTCGGGGGAGTACCACCGGGGAGCTGTTTTTT. It translates to CASSFRGSTTGELFF.

The DNA of the CDR3 is TGTGCCAGCAGAACTTATACCCCCACGGGACAGGGGGTCGGCTATGGCTACACCTTC. This codes for CASRTYTPTGQGVGYGYTF. The genes are TRBV28 and TRBJ1-2, with 11 positions matching TRBD1. This CDR3 is 19 amino acids long. Germline V gene sequence: CDR1 MDHEN, CDR2 SYDVKM. The V segment lost 6 bases and the J segment 4 bases; nucleotides outside the gene matches: 19.

The rearrangement links TRBV4-3 to TRBJ1-5, with D possibly TRBD1 on 5 matching bases. This CDR3 has 14 residues. Germline CDR1 LGHNA, CDR2 YSLEER. Trimming stripped 4 bases from V and 3 bases from J, with 10 bases between. CDR3: CASSPGTHNQPQHF. In DNA, the CDR3 is TGCGCCAGCAGCCCCGGGACCCACAATCAGCCCCAGCATTTT.

The V gene is TRBV5-6, the J gene TRBJ2-7; 10 bases are a match to TRBD1. The CDR3 totals 14 residues. Germline CDR1 is SGHDT and CDR2 is YYEEEE. V dropped 2 bases and J dropped 3; count of bases not matched to a gene: 2. CDR3 sequence (DNA): TGTGCCAGCAGCTTCGGGACAGGGGTCTACGAGCAGTACTTC. It codes for CASSFGTGVYEQYF.

A single count supports this clone. The chain combines TRBV6-5 with TRBJ2-2; D call uncertain. The CDR3 runs 12 residues. The V gene lost 4 bases and the J gene lost 8 bases, with 8 bases spanning the gap. The germline V gene encodes CDR1 MNHEY and CDR2 SVGAGI. CDR3: CASSWVGGELFF. The CDR3 bases are TGTGCCAGCAGTTGGGTAGGAGGGGAGCTGTTTTTT.

This sequence joins TRBV6-6 and TRBJ1-2; D might be TRBD1 (5 bases). Trimming took 2 bases from V and 2 from J, leaving 9 bases between them. Germline assignment: CDR1 MNHNY and CDR2 SVGAGI (reference sequence). CDR3 length equals 14 residues. The CDR3 reads CASSYVGGNYGYTF. CDR3 nucleotides: TGTGCCAGCAGTTACGTGGGGGGGAACTATGGCTACACCTTC.

The V call is TRBV5-1, the J call TRBJ1-3, with 7 positions matching TRBD1. CDR3 length: 14 residues. V lost 3 bases to trimming and J lost 1 base; unmatched junction nucleotides: 1. Germline values: CDR1 SGHRS, CDR2 YFSETQ. The CDR3 sequence: CASSSGQSGNTIYF. For the CDR3, the DNA is TGCGCCAGCAGCTCGGGACAGTCTGGAAACACCATATATTTT.

The rearrangement uses TRBV15 and TRBJ1-5; no clear D. Per germline, CDR1 LNHNV and CDR2 YYDKDF (reference sequence). The CDR3 spans 14 residues. Trimming left V 2 bases short and J 5 bases short, with 10 bases between. CDR3 protein: CATSRSPADQPQHF. The CDR3 nucleotides read TGTGCCACCAGCAGATCCCCCGCGGATCAGCCCCAGCATTTT.